The 11 T cell receptor beta chains given below trace back to one sample, sequenced in a study of PD-L1 blockade in urothelial cancer. TCRdb's copy holds only in-frame clones and misses some; the assay was immunoSEQ multiplex PCR. Of some 41,000 clones listed, approximately 90% are singletons. The sequenced sample was PBMCs, obtained around atezolizumab (anti-PD-L1) treatment. The source of these receptors is a woman aged 55-69 years with urothelial cancer.

The chain is built from TRBV10-1 and TRBJ2-2; 7 nucleotides match TRBD2. J was trimmed by 3 bases and V by 0 bases; bases with no gene match: 1. Per the germline V gene, CDR1 is WNHNN and CDR2 is SYGVQD (reference sequence). The CDR3 contains 15 residues. Here the CDR3 reads CASSESSGYTGELFF. In DNA, the CDR3 is TGCGCCAGCAGTGAGTCTAGCGGGTACACCGGGGAGCTGTTTTTT.

V gene TRBV5-6 combines with J gene TRBJ2-7, with a tentative D call TRBD2 (6 bases). This CDR3 is 12 amino acids long. Germline V lookup: CDR1 SGHDT, CDR2 YYEEEE. The V and J ends lost 3 bases and 4 bases respectively, with 8 bases between them. The CDR3 sequence is CASSSGLYEQYF. The CDR3 DNA is TGTGCCAGCAGCTCGGGACTGTACGAGCAGTACTTC.

This sequence joins TRBV5-6 and TRBJ1-1; D remains ambiguous. V was cut by 5 bases and J by 5 bases, with 10 bases left in between. Germline V gives CDR1 SGHDT, CDR2 YYEEEE. The CDR3 sequence is 12 residues long. CDR3 nucleotides: TGTGCCAGCAGATCCCCGGGGACTGAAGCTTTCTTT. Encoded protein: CASRSPGTEAFF.

This clone was seen only a few times. The V gene is TRBV5-6, the J gene TRBJ1-5, with 7 nucleotides matching TRBD1. Germline trimming cut 4 bases from V and 2 bases from J; bases unmatched to any gene: 6. CDR1 is SGHDT and CDR2 is YYEEEE in the germline V gene. The CDR3 extends over 15 amino acids. CDR3 loop: CASSAWDSRNQPQHF. CDR3 sequence (DNA): TGTGCCAGCAGCGCGTGGGACAGTCGCAATCAGCCCCAGCATTTT.

This clone was observed once. V and J are TRBV19 and TRBJ1-5, with no clear D. The CDR3 sequence is 12 residues long. Trimming shortened V by 0 bases and J by 7 bases, and 4 bases separated the two germline ends. The germline V gene has CDR1 LNHDA and CDR2 SQIVND (reference sequence). The CDR3 sequence: CASSIDRQPQHF. DNA for the CDR3: TGTGCCAGTAGTATAGACCGGCAGCCCCAGCATTTT. The full variable domain, with the rest looked up from reference TRBV19 and TRBJ1-5, is DGGITQSPKYLFRKEGQNVTLSCEQNLNHDAMYWYRQDPGQGLRLIYYSQIVNDFQKGDIAEGYSVSREKKESFPLTVTSAQKNPTAFYLCASSIDRQPQHFGDGTRLSIL.

This sequence joins TRBV7-9 and TRBJ2-3, with 9 bases identical to TRBD2. V dropped 8 bases and J dropped 4; count of bases not matched to a gene: 7. The CDR3 has 14 amino acids. Germline V gene lookup returns CDR1 SEHNR and CDR2 FQNEAQ (reference sequence). CDR3 amino acids: CASGERGESDTQYF. DNA of the CDR3: TGTGCCAGCGGAGAGCGGGGGGAATCAGATACGCAGTATTTT.

The J gene is TRBJ2-3, the V gene TRBV7-9; 9 nucleotides align to TRBD2. CDR1 SEHNR and CDR2 FQNEAQ come from the germline V gene (reference sequence). The J segment lost 1 base and the V segment lost 1 base, leaving 0 bases of the junction unmatched. The CDR3 has 15 residues. The chain's CDR3 is CASSLVAGGTDTQYF. The CDR3 DNA reads TGTGCCAGCAGCTTAGTAGCGGGAGGCACAGATACGCAGTATTTT.

This clone was seen a single time. The gene calls are TRBV18 and TRBJ1-1; 7 bases agree with TRBD1. J lost 5 bases, V lost 3 bases, and 12 bases had no gene match. Germline-derived CDR1 and CDR2 are KGHSH and LQKENI. CDR3 length: 16 residues. The CDR3 spells CASSPVPTGRNTEAFF. CDR3 coding DNA: TGTGCCAGCTCACCGGTCCCGACAGGGAGGAATACTGAAGCTTTCTTT. Combining the CDR3 with reference TRBV18 and TRBJ1-1 gives the whole variable domain NAGVMQNPRHLVRRRGQEARLRCSPMKGHSHVYWYRQLPEEGLKFMVYLQKENIIDESGMPKERFSAEFPKEGPSILRIQQVVRGDSAAYFCASSPVPTGRNTEAFFGQGTRLTVV.

V usage is TRBV6-5 and J usage is TRBJ1-2; the D is unclear. Per germline, CDR1 MNHEY and CDR2 SVGAGI. The CDR3 spans 13 residues. The germline V and J ends were trimmed by 6 bases and 2 bases, with 10 bases remaining between them. The CDR3 region is CASRRRTNYGYTF. DNA for the CDR3: TGTGCCAGCAGGAGGAGAACCAACTATGGCTACACCTTC.

This chain links TRBV7-9 with TRBJ1-3, with 8 bases matching TRBD1. The V gene end was trimmed by 6 bases and the J gene end by 3 bases; junction bases not matched to a gene: 1. Looked up from germline, CDR1 is SEHNR and CDR2 is FQNEAQ (reference sequence). This CDR3 comprises 13 residues. CDR3: CASRTGVGNTIYF. CDR3 sequence (DNA): TGTGCCAGCAGGACAGGGGTTGGAAACACCATATATTTT.

V and J are TRBV20-1 and TRBJ1-2; D gene uncertain. This CDR3 has 10 residues. V was pared by 6 bases and J by 4 bases, with 6 bases between. Germline-derived CDR1 and CDR2 are DFQATT and SNEGSKA (reference sequence). The CDR3 DNA is TGCAGTGCCAGTCCCTATGGCTACACCTTC. This encodes CSASPYGYTF.